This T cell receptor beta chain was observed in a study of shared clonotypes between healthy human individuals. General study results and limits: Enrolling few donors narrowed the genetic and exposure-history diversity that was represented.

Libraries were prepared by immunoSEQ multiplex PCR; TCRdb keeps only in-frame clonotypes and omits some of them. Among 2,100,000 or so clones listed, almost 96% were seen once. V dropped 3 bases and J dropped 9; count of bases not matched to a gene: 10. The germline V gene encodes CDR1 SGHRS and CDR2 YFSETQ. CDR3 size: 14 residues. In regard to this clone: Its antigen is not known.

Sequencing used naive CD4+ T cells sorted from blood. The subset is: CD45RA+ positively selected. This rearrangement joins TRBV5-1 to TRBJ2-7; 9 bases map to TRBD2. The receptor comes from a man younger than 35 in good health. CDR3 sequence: CASSSTPSGTGQYF. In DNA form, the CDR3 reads TGCGCCAGCAGCTCCACTCCTAGCGGGACGGGGCAGTACTTC.